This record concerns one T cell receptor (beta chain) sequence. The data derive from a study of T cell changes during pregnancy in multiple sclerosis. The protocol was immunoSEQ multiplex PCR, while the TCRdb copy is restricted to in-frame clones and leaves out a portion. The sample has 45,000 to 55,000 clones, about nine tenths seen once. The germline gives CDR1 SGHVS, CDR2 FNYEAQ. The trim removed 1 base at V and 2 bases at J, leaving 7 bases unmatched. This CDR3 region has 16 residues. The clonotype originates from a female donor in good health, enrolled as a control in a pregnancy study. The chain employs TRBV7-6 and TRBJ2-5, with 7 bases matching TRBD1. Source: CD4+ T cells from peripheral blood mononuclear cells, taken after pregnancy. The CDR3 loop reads CASSLEGYRGQETQYF. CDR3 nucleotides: TGTGCCAGCAGCTTAGAGGGGTACAGGGGTCAAGAGACCCAGTACTTC. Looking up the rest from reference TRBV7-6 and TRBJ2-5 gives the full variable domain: GAGVSQSPRYKVTKRGQDVALRCDPISGHVSLYWYRQALGQGPEFLTYFNYEAQQDKSGLPNDRFSAERPEGSISTLTIQRTEQRDSAMYRCASSLEGYRGQETQYFGPGTRLLVL.